The 26 T cell receptor beta chains reported below all come from one sample, sequenced in a study of blood T cell repertoires in COVID-19. Sequencing used immunoSEQ multiplex PCR; TCRdb keeps in-frame clones, though not all of them. The table has about 200,000 clones, around 90% seen once. Sequencing was done on a sample of peripheral blood. These receptors were obtained from a man in his fifties or sixties with acute or convalescent COVID-19.

Note on this clone: Other DNA sequences in the sample encode the same CDR3. The chain links TRBV18 to TRBJ2-5, with a possible D match to TRBD2 (6 bases). Germline V gives CDR1 KGHSH, CDR2 LQKENI. V lost 0 bases, J lost 5 bases, and 7 bases lay in between. The CDR3 contains 13 residues. CDR3 loop: CASSPPGRETQYF. The CDR3 DNA follows: TGTGCCAGCTCACCACCAGGGAGGGAGACCCAGTACTTC.

The chain combines TRBV5-1 with TRBJ2-1; 9 positions match TRBD1. The germline V gene encodes CDR1 SGHRS and CDR2 YFSETQ. The ends lost 1 base at V and 6 bases at J; junction bases unmatched: 5. This CDR3 is 15 amino acids long. The CDR3 reads CASSLTGGRGNEQFF. The CDR3 DNA sequence: TGCGCCAGCAGCTTGACAGGGGGCAGGGGCAATGAGCAGTTCTTC.

This clone has only a few counts. The chain couples TRBV10-3 to TRBJ2-3; no firm D call. The CDR3 sequence is 12 residues long. Germline V gene data show CDR1 as ENHRY and CDR2 as SYGVKD. The V gene lost 6 bases and the J gene lost 4 bases, with 8 bases spanning the gap. The CDR3 sequence is CAIRSGPDTQYF. The CDR3, as DNA: TGTGCCATCAGATCAGGCCCAGATACGCAGTATTTT.

The rearrangement uses TRBV5-1 and TRBJ2-3; 9 nucleotides align to TRBD1. The germline V gene encodes CDR1 SGHRS and CDR2 YFSETQ. Trimming took 0 bases from V and 3 from J; bases not matched to a gene: 5. The CDR3 sequence is 16 residues long. The CDR3 nucleotides are TGCGCCAGCAGCTTGGCGGGACAGGGATTTACAGATACGCAGTATTTT. It codes for CASSLAGQGFTDTQYF. The full variable domain, rest sourced from reference TRBV5-1 and TRBJ2-3, is KAGVTQTPRYLIKTRGQQVTLSCSPISGHRSVSWYQQTPGQGLQFLFEYFSETQRNKGNFPGRFSGRQFSNSRSEMNVSTLELGDSALYLCASSLAGQGFTDTQYFGPGTRLTVL.

The CDR3 loop is CASSLPQGTQYF. The CDR3 DNA sequence: TGTGCCAGCAGTTTACCTCAGGGGACCCAGTACTTC. The chain links TRBV27 to TRBJ2-5; D is possibly TRBD1 (5 bases). Germline lookup yields CDR1 MNHEY and CDR2 SMNVEV (reference sequence). The CDR3 has 12 amino acids. With 2 bases removed from V and 7 bases from J, the gap between germline ends came to 8 bases.

The chain couples TRBV3-1 (or the pseudogene TRBV3-2) to TRBJ1-5, with TRBD1 matching over 10 bases. Per the germline V gene, CDR1 is LGHDT and CDR2 is YNNKEL (reference sequence). The J segment lost 4 bases and the V segment lost 4 bases, leaving 13 bases of the junction unmatched. The CDR3 is 18 amino acids. CDR3: CASSPGYGGTGANQPQHF. DNA for the CDR3: TGTGCCAGCAGCCCGGGGTATGGCGGGACAGGGGCGAATCAGCCCCAGCATTTT.

The V gene is TRBV6-5, the J gene TRBJ1-6; 7 bases line up with TRBD1. This CDR3 is built from 15 residues. Germline trimming cut 2 bases from V and 5 bases from J; bases unmatched to any gene: 3. Germline V CDR1 and CDR2: MNHEY, SVGAGI. The DNA for the CDR3 is TGTGCCAGCAGTTACGGGGGACAGAATAATTCACCCCTCCACTTT. Protein: CASSYGGQNNSPLHF.

The chain joins TRBV19 to TRBJ1-1; the D gene is possibly TRBD1 (6 bases). V lost 0 bases and J 2 bases, leaving 10 bases between the germline ends. This CDR3 spans 15 amino acids. The germline CDR1 and CDR2 sequences are LNHDA and SQIVND (reference sequence). CDR3 region: CASSIEGGANTEAFF. Here the CDR3 DNA reads TGTGCCAGTAGTATAGAGGGGGGGGCTAACACTGAAGCTTTCTTT.

The chain combines TRBV19 with TRBJ1-1; D is perhaps TRBD1 (6 bases). The CDR3 covers 15 residues. The V end was cut by 5 bases, the J end by 4 bases, with 17 bases between. Per the germline V gene, CDR1 is LNHDA and CDR2 is SQIVND (reference sequence). The CDR3 DNA follows: TGTGCCAGTAGTCCTACCGGGGGGCCAGCCACTGAAGCTTTCTTT. This sequence encodes CASSPTGGPATEAFF.

CDR3 DNA sequence: TGCAGTGTAACGTCAGGGTTTGAGCAGTACGTC. Protein product: CSVTSGFEQYV. The V call is TRBV20-1, the J call TRBJ2-7; D might be TRBD1 (5 bases). The germline V and J ends were trimmed by 7 bases and 7 bases, with 14 bases remaining between them. The length of the CDR3 is 11 residues. Germline loops: CDR1 DFQATT, CDR2 SNEGSKA (reference sequence).

This chain joins TRBV19 and TRBJ1-3; weak D call: TRBD1 (6 bases). The V end lost 5 bases, the J end lost 3 bases, and 14 bases lay between the germline ends. The CDR3 is 15 amino acids. The V gene's germline CDR1 is LNHDA and CDR2 SQIVND (reference sequence). This chain's CDR3 is CASSPARDIGNTIYF. The CDR3 coding sequence is TGTGCCAGTAGTCCGGCCCGGGACATTGGAAACACCATATATTTT.

The V gene is TRBV2, the J gene TRBJ1-1; TRBD1 aligns across 7 bases. The J segment lost 0 bases and the V segment lost 5 bases, leaving 9 bases of the junction unmatched. Germline V gives CDR1 SNHLY, CDR2 FYNNEI. This CDR3 is built from 16 residues. CDR3 coding DNA: TGTGCCAGCAGTTTGCGTGGGGACAGCATGAACACTGAAGCTTTCTTT. Translating it yields CASSLRGDSMNTEAFF. The variable domain in full, completed from reference TRBV2 and TRBJ1-1, reads EPEVTQTPSHQVTQMGQEVILRCVPISNHLYFYWYRQILGQKVEFLVSFYNNEISEKSEIFDDQFSVERPDGSNFTLKIRSTKLEDSAMYFCASSLRGDSMNTEAFFGQGTRLTVV.

The chain couples TRBV13 to TRBJ2-7; D not resolved. In germline, CDR1 is PRHDT, CDR2 FYEKMQ (reference sequence). The germline V and J ends were trimmed by 0 bases and 2 bases, with 11 bases remaining between them. The CDR3 covers 15 residues. CDR3 sequence reads: CASSLGAGQAYEQYF. Written as DNA, the CDR3 is TGTGCCAGCAGCTTAGGGGCAGGCCAGGCCTACGAGCAGTACTTC.

This clone has only one observation. The chain carries TRBV6-5 and TRBJ2-3; D is uncertain. CDR1 MNHEY and CDR2 SVGAGI come from the germline V gene. Between the trimmed V and J ends, which lost 2 bases and 3 bases, there was a span of 6 bases. This CDR3 is 13 amino acids long. Here the CDR3 reads CASSYQATDTQYF. The CDR3, as DNA: TGTGCCAGCAGTTACCAGGCAACAGATACGCAGTATTTT.

The chain combines TRBV28 with TRBJ2-3; perhaps TRBD2 as D (6 bases). Germline CDR1 reads MDHEN; CDR2 reads SYDVKM. This CDR3 spans 13 amino acids. V lost 7 bases, J lost 4 bases, and 12 bases lay in between. CDR3 nucleotides: TGTGCCAGCAACGGAGGGGACCCAGATACGCAGTATTTT. Its translation is CASNGGDPDTQYF.

The chain combines TRBV18 with TRBJ2-7; possibly TRBD2 for D (6 bases). The CDR3 has 13 amino acids. V lost 3 bases and J lost 6, with 12 bases in between. In germline, CDR1 is KGHSH, CDR2 LQKENI. The CDR3 sequence: CASSPSREVEQYV. The CDR3 nucleotides read TGTGCCAGCTCACCTTCGAGGGAGGTCGAGCAGTACGTC.

The gene calls are TRBV10-3 and TRBJ2-7; a weak D match, TRBD1 (6 bases). Trimming shortened V by 4 bases and J by 0 bases, and 7 bases separated the two germline ends. The CDR3 is 13 amino acids. Germline CDR1 is ENHRY and CDR2 is SYGVKD. DNA for the CDR3: TGTGCCATCAGTGGGACAGACTCCTACGAGCAGTACGTC. Protein sequence: CAISGTDSYEQYV.

This chain uses TRBV27 with TRBJ2-3; 13 nucleotides line up with TRBD2. The CDR3 totals 15 residues. Germline CDR1 and CDR2: MNHEY and SMNVEV (reference sequence). The V segment lost 3 bases and the J segment 6 bases; nucleotides outside the gene matches: 3. CDR3 amino acids: CASSFQLAGGDTQYF. Written as DNA, the CDR3 is TGTGCCAGCAGTTTCCAACTAGCGGGGGGGGATACGCAGTATTTT.

The chain joins TRBV4-1 to TRBJ1-2; 7 bases agree with TRBD1. Per germline, CDR1 MGHRA and CDR2 YSYEKL. With V trimmed by 2 bases and J by 4 bases, 4 bases remained unmatched. The CDR3 totals 14 residues. Here the CDR3 reads CASSQTGDVYGYTF. Here the CDR3 DNA reads TGCGCCAGCAGCCAAACAGGGGATGTCTATGGCTACACCTTC.

This clone appeared a single time. The gene calls are TRBV9 and TRBJ2-7, with D perhaps matching TRBD2 (6 bases). The CDR3 is 14 amino acids. Germline assignment: CDR1 SGDLS and CDR2 YYNGEE. V gave up 0 bases and J gave up 1 base, with 8 bases separating them. The CDR3 protein is CASSVVAGSYEQYF. In nucleotides, the CDR3 is TGTGCCAGCAGCGTAGTGGCGGGATCCTACGAGCAGTACTTC.

The chain combines TRBV5-1 with TRBJ2-2, with a possible D match to TRBD1 (6 bases). This CDR3 is built from 19 residues. Germline V CDR1 and CDR2: SGHRS, YFSETQ. The ends were cut back, 4 bases at V and 0 bases at J, with 22 bases in the middle. In DNA, the CDR3 is TGCGCCAGCAGCGCGCTTTTCGCGACCGGGACACCGAACACCGGGGAGCTGTTTTTT. It yields the protein CASSALFATGTPNTGELFF.

The chain carries TRBV5-1 and TRBJ2-1; 15 bases align to TRBD2. The CDR3 has 15 amino acids. Germline CDR1 and CDR2: SGHRS and YFSETQ. Losses at the gene ends were 4 bases for V and 9 bases for J; bases not matched to a gene: 5. The CDR3 nucleotides read TGCGCCAGCAGCGCGCCGGGACTAGCGGGAGGTGAGCAGTTCTTC. This sequence encodes CASSAPGLAGGEQFF. The variable domain in full, completed from reference TRBV5-1 and TRBJ2-1, reads KAGVTQTPRYLIKTRGQQVTLSCSPISGHRSVSWYQQTPGQGLQFLFEYFSETQRNKGNFPGRFSGRQFSNSRSEMNVSTLELGDSALYLCASSAPGLAGGEQFFGPGTRLTVL.

J is TRBJ1-1 and V is TRBV30; no definite D call. The CDR3 is made up of 12 amino acids. Germline V gene data show CDR1 as GTSNPN and CDR2 as SVGIG (reference sequence). The V gene lost 2 bases and the J gene lost 10 bases, with 14 bases spanning the gap. The CDR3 loop reads CAWSKPPERAFF. The CDR3 DNA follows: TGTGCCTGGAGTAAACCTCCCGAGAGAGCTTTCTTT.

This CDR3 reads CASSQSRRVDEQYF. The CDR3 DNA follows: TGCGCCAGCAGCCAATCCCGCCGGGTTGATGAGCAGTACTTC. The J gene is TRBJ2-7, the V gene TRBV4-1, with no clear D. Trimming pared 2 bases from V and 7 bases from J, leaving 15 bases between. This CDR3 is built from 14 residues. Per germline, CDR1 MGHRA and CDR2 YSYEKL.

V usage is TRBV10-1 and J usage is TRBJ2-5; 8 bases line up with TRBD2. The CDR3 totals 18 residues. V shed 8 bases and J 2 bases; nucleotides not matched to a gene: 19. CDR1 is WNHNN, CDR2 SYGVQD, per germline (reference sequence). The CDR3 DNA reads TGCGCCAGCCTGTTGAATAGATGGTCTAGCGGGTATCAAGAGACCCAGTACTTC. It is translated as CASLLNRWSSGYQETQYF.

The chain joins TRBV6-6 to TRBJ2-1; no clear D. Germline CDR1 and CDR2: MNHNY and SVGAGI (reference sequence). The CDR3 covers 12 residues. The V gene lost 0 bases and the J gene lost 7 bases, with 4 bases spanning the gap. The DNA for the CDR3 is TGTGCCAGCAGTTACTCGTTAAATGAGCAGTTCTTC. It codes for CASSYSLNEQFF.